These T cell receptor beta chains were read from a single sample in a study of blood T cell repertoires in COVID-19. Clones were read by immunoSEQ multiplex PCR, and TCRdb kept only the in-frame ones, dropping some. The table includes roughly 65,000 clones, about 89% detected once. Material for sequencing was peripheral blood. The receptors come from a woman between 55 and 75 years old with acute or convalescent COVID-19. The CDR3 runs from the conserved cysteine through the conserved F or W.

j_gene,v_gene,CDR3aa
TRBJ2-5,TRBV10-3,CAISEATGGETQYF
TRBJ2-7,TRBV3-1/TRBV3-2,CASSLGTEAYEQYF
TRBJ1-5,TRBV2,CASNLGQGNNQPQHF
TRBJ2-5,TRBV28,CASSLGTGGGETQYF
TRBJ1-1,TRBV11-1,CASSLVGGTEAFF
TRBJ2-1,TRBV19,CASSIRDTPYNEQFF
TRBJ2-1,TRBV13,CASSLGTSGYEQFF
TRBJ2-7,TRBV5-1,CASSTERGLSYEQYF
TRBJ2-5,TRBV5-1,CASSLEASEQETQYF
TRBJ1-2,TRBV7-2,CASSPRTGANYGYTF
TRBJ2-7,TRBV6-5,CASRLGLYEQYF
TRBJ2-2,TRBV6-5,CASSVDRGWTGELFF
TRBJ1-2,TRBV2,CASSASRARGYTF
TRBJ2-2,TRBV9,CASSVLPGDSGELFF
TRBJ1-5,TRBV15,CATSREGKGQPQHF
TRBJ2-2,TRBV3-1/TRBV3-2,CASSQEGQGGIHTNTGELFF
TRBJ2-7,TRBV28,CASSFERGGNYEQYF
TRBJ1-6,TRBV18,CASSPGGGAGLNSPLHF
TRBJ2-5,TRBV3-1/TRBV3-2,CASSQGGTPQETQYF
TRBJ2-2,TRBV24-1,CATSVDRGENTGELFF
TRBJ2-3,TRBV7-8,CASSLAGLLTDTQYF
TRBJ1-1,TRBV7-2,CASSLKTGETEAFF
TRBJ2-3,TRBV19,CASSIVGADTQYF
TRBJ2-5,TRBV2,CASSGQGQETQYF
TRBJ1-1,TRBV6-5,CAIAGGRNTEAFF
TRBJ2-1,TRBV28,CASSSGGGMAYNEQFF
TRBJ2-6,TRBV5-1,CASSPPFSGANVLTF